The 5 T cell receptor beta chains given below trace back to one sample, sequenced in a study of cytomegalovirus exposure and HLA in healthy donors. This PCR relied on a set of 60 Vbeta primers and 13 Jbeta primers. The table came from immunoSEQ multiplex PCR; TCRdb's copy has only in-frame clones and leaves some out. This sample has 90,000 to 150,000 clones, with roughly 15% found just once. The sequenced sample consisted of PBMCs. These receptors were collected from a woman under 30 in good health and CMV-seronegative.

The sample holds a few counts of this clone. This sequence joins TRBV5-4 and TRBJ2-3; D is perhaps TRBD2 (5 bases). V lost 4 bases, J lost 5 bases, and 17 bases lay in between. The CDR3 is made up of 15 amino acids. Germline V lookup: CDR1 SGHNT, CDR2 YYREEE (reference sequence). This CDR3 reads CASSRPEGVEDTQYF. The CDR3 DNA reads as TGTGCCAGCAGCCGACCCGAGGGAGTGGAAGATACGCAGTATTTT.

This clone was observed a handful of times. This rearrangement joins TRBV9 to TRBJ2-5, with D perhaps TRBD2 (6 bases). Looked up from germline, CDR1 is SGDLS and CDR2 is YYNGEE. Deletions cut 4 bases from V and 0 bases from J, with 19 bases between. CDR3 length: 17 amino acids. CDR3 sequence reads: CASSKSKVSGDQETQYF. The CDR3 DNA reads TGTGCCAGCAGCAAAAGTAAGGTTAGCGGCGACCAAGAGACCCAGTACTTC.

The chain carries TRBV14 and TRBJ2-4; D gene ambiguous. This CDR3 is built from 13 residues. V lost 1 base, J lost 9 bases, and 10 bases lay in between. Germline V gives CDR1 SGHDN, CDR2 FVKESK. CDR3 DNA: TGTGCCAGCAGCCAAGCCGACAACGGCATTCAGTACTTC. Amino acids: CASSQADNGIQYF.

Only a few counts were recorded for this clone. The chain carries TRBV7-7 and TRBJ1-1; D call uncertain. With 1 base removed from V and 5 bases from J, the gap between germline ends came to 8 bases. CDR3 length: 13 amino acids. Germline CDR1 SSHAT, CDR2 FNYEAQ (reference sequence). The CDR3 is CASSLDTGTEAFF. CDR3 nucleotide sequence: TGTGCCAGCAGCTTAGATACGGGGACTGAAGCTTTCTTT.

This clone was counted only a few times. The chain uses TRBV6-5 and TRBJ2-7, with D possibly matching TRBD1 (5 bases). Trimming took 0 bases from V and 0 from J, leaving 12 bases between them. The CDR3 contains 16 residues. The germline V gene has CDR1 MNHEY and CDR2 SVGAGI. CDR3 bases: TGTGCCAGCAGTTACTCCGGAGCAGACAGCTCCTACGAGCAGTACTTC. Protein: CASSYSGADSSYEQYF.